The 9 T cell receptor beta chains in this list originate from one sample, sequenced in a study of response to subunit inactivated influenza vaccine. TCRdb passed the RT-PCR reads through MiXCR, listing each CDR3 protein once. The sample shows around 500,000 distinct CDR3 sequences, approximately 11% of them seen only once. This specimen consisted of PBMCs from blood, obtained roughly 46 days after vaccination. These receptors were collected from a man aged 50-60 years who received an inactivated influenza vaccine.

Worth noting for this clonotype: A much larger clone differs from this one at a single base, so this may be a read error. V and J are TRBV29-1 and TRBJ2-3; TRBD2 might be the D (5 bases). The germline gives CDR1 SQVTM, CDR2 ANQGSEA. The CDR3 extends over 15 amino acids. For the CDR3, the DNA is TGCAGCGTTGAAGACCCCCGGACTGTTCTCGATACGCATTATTTT. Translation: CSVEDPRTVLDTHYF.

This rearrangement joins TRBV6-1 to TRBJ2-7; 8 bases align to TRBD1. The CDR3 has 16 residues. Germline CDR1 reads MNHNS; CDR2 reads SASEGT. Trimming at V came to 6 bases and at J to 0 bases, leaving 10 bases not matched to a gene. The CDR3 is CASRHSGTGVSYEQYF. CDR3 nucleotides: TGTGCCAGCAGACATTCCGGGACAGGCGTCTCCTACGAGCAGTACTTC.

This clonotype appeared a few times. The V and J genes are TRBV20-1 and TRBJ2-7; 7 bases fit TRBD1. The CDR3 sequence is 16 residues long. V lost 0 bases and J lost 3; bases outside the gene matches: 11. Germline V gene data show CDR1 as DFQATT and CDR2 as SNEGSKA (reference sequence). The CDR3 spells CSARDFRGLSIYEQYF. CDR3 DNA sequence: TGCAGTGCTAGAGATTTCAGGGGGTTATCCATCTACGAGCAGTACTTC.

CDR3 sequence (DNA): TGTGCCAGCAACCAAGGGCAGAGTGGAAACACCATATATTTT. It yields the protein CASNQGQSGNTIYF. The genes are TRBV6-1 and TRBJ1-3; D is unresolved. V was shortened by 7 bases and J by 3 bases, with 13 bases between the two germline ends. Germline-derived CDR1 and CDR2 are MNHNS and SASEGT. The CDR3 has 14 residues.

This clonotype was seen repeatedly, ten times or more. The chain combines TRBV20-1 with TRBJ1-1, with TRBD1 as a possible D gene (5 bases). V lost 5 bases, J lost 6 bases, and 13 bases lay in between. CDR1 is DFQATT, CDR2 SNEGSKA, per germline (reference sequence). This CDR3 has 12 residues. CDR3 region: CSAVAGPAEAFF. CDR3 bases: TGCAGTGCTGTCGCGGGGCCCGCTGAAGCTTTCTTT.

The chain uses TRBV7-9 and TRBJ2-1; TRBD1 agrees at 8 bases. Germline-derived CDR1 and CDR2 are SEHNR and FQNEAQ (reference sequence). The CDR3 is made up of 15 amino acids. V dropped 6 bases and J dropped 7; count of bases not matched to a gene: 11. CDR3 DNA sequence: TGTGCCAGCAGGACCCAACGACAGGGGAGGAATGAGCAGTTCTTC. This gives the protein CASRTQRQGRNEQFF.

This clonotype was recorded a few times. The chain recombines TRBV7-9 with TRBJ2-2, with D possibly being TRBD2 (6 bases). In germline, CDR1 is SEHNR, CDR2 FQNEAQ (reference sequence). V was clipped by 6 bases and J by 1 base, with 12 bases between them. The CDR3 extends over 15 amino acids. CDR3 loop: CASSRDFRNTGELFF. CDR3 nucleotide sequence: TGTGCCAGCAGTCGGGACTTCAGGAACACCGGGGAGCTGTTTTTT. Full variable domain (missing parts from reference TRBV7-9 and TRBJ2-2): DTGVSQNPRHKITKRGQNVTFRCDPISEHNRLYWYRQTLGQGPEFLTYFQNEAQLEKSRLLSDRFSAERPKGSFSTLEIQRTEQGDSAMYLCASSRDFRNTGELFFGEGSRLTVL.

This clonotype was seen a few times. This sequence joins TRBV20-1 and TRBJ2-1, with 7 bases lining up with TRBD1. Per the germline V gene, CDR1 is DFQATT and CDR2 is SNEGSKA (reference sequence). V gave up 2 bases and J gave up 0 bases; unmatched junction bases: 4. This CDR3 region has 15 residues. DNA of the CDR3: TGCAGTGCTAGAAAGGGACAGAGCTCCTACAATGAGCAGTTCTTC. Translating gives CSARKGQSSYNEQFF.

The chain has TRBV5-5 and TRBJ2-7; D perhaps matches TRBD2 (6 bases). The CDR3 consists of 15 residues. Per germline, CDR1 SGHKS and CDR2 YYEKEE (reference sequence). V was trimmed by 4 bases and J by 2 bases, leaving 16 bases between them. CDR3 sequence (DNA): TGTGCCAGCAGCCCGGGCCTTTCGGGGGCCTACGAGCAGTACTTC. It codes for CASSPGLSGAYEQYF.